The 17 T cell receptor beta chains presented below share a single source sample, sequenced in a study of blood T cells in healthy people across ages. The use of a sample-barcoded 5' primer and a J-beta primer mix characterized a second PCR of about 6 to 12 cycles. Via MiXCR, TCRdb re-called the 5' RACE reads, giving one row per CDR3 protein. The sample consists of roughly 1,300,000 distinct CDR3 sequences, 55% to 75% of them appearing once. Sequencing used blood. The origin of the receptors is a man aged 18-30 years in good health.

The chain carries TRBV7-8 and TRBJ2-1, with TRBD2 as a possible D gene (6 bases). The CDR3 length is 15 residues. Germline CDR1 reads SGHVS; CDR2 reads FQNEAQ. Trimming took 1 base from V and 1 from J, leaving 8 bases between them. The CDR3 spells CASSLGRVSYNEQFF. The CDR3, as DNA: TGTGCCAGCAGCTTAGGGAGGGTTTCCTACAATGAGCAGTTCTTC.

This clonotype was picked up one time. CDR3 loop: CASSERFLLSGGYTF. CDR3 in DNA: TGTGCCAGCAGTGAAAGGTTCCTTTTATCGGGCGGCTACACCTTC. V and J are TRBV2 and TRBJ1-2; D is unclear. This CDR3 has 15 amino acids. V was trimmed by 2 bases and J by 8 bases, leaving 18 bases between them. Germline values: CDR1 SNHLY, CDR2 FYNNEI.

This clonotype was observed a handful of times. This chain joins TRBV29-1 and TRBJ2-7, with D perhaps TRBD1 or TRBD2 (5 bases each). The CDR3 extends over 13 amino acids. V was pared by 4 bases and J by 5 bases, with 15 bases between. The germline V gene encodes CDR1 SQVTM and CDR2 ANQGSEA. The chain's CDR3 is CSVVSGRSDEQYF. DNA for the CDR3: TGCAGCGTTGTTTCGGGACGAAGCGACGAGCAGTACTTC.

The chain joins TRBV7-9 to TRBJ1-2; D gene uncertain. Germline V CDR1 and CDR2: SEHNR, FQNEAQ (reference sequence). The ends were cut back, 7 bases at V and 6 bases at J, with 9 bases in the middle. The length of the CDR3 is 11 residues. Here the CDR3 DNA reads TGTGCCAGCACTTTGAGGGATGGCTACACCTTC. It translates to CASTLRDGYTF.

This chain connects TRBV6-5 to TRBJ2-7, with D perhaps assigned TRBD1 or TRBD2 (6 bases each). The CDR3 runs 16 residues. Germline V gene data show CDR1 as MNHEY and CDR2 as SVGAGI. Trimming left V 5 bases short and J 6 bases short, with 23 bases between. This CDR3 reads CASSPDTGGWVVEQYF. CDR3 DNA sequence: TGTGCCAGCAGTCCGGACACCGGGGGCTGGGTCGTCGAGCAGTACTTC.

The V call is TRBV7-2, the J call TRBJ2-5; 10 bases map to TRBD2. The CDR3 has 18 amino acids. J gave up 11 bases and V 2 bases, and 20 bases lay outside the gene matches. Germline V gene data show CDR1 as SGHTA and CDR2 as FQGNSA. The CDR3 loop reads CASSLRGLVIAGGNEQYF. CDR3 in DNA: TGTGCCAGCAGCTTAAGGGGGCTGGTAATAGCGGGGGGTAATGAGCAGTACTTC.

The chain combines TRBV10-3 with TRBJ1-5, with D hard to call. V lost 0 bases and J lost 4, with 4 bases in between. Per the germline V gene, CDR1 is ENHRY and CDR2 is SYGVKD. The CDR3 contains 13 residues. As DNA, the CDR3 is TGTGCCATCAGTGAGTCGGCAAATCAGCCCCAGCATTTT. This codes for CAISESANQPQHF.

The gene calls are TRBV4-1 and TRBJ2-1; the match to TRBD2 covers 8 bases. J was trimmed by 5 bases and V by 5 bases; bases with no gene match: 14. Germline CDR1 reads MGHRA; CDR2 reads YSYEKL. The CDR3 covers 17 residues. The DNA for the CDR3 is TGCGCCAGCAGCAATAGTGGAAAACTAGCGGATAACAATGAGCAGTTCTTC. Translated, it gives CASSNSGKLADNNEQFF.

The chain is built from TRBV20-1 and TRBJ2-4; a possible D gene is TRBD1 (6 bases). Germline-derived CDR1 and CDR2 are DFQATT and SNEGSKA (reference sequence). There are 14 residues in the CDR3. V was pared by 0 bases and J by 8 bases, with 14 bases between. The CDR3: CSARDGDRLDIQYF. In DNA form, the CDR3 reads TGCAGTGCTAGAGACGGCGACAGGCTGGACATTCAGTACTTC.

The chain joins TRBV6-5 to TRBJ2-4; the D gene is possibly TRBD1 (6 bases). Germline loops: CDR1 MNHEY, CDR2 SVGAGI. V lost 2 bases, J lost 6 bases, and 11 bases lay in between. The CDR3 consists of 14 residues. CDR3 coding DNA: TGTGCCAGCAGTTACCGCCTACAGGGAAACATTCAGTACTTC. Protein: CASSYRLQGNIQYF.

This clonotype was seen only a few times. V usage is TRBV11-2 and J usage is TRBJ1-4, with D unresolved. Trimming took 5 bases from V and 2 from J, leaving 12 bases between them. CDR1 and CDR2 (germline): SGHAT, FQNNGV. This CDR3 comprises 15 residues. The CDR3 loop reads CASSQDSGTNEKLFF. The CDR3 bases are TGTGCCAGCAGCCAGGATTCGGGTACTAATGAAAAACTGTTTTTT.

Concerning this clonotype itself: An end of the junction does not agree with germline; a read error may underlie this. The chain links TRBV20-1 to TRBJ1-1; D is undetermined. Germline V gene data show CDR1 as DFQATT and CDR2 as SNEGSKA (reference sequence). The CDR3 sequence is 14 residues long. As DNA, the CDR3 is TGCAGTGCTGGAGATCCTTTGGGAGGCACGGGAGCTTTCTTT. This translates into CSAGDPLGGTGAFF.

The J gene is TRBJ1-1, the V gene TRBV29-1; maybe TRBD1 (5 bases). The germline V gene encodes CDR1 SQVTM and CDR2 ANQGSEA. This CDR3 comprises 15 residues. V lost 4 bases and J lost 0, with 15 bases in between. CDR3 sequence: CSVGGQGVMNTEAFF. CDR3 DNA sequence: TGCAGCGTTGGTGGCCAGGGCGTCATGAACACTGAAGCTTTCTTT.

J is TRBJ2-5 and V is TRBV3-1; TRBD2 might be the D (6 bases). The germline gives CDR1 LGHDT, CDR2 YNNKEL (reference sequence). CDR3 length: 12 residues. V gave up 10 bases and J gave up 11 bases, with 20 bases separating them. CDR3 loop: CATTGLGGEQYF. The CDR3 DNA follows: TGTGCCACCACCGGCCTGGGAGGTGAGCAGTACTTC.

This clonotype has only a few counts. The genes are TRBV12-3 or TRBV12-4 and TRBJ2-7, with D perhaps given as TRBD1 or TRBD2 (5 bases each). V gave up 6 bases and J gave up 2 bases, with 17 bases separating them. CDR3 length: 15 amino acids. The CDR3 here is CASSSIGTTTYEQYF. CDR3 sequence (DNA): TGTGCCAGCAGCAGTATTGGGACCACCACCTACGAGCAGTACTTC.

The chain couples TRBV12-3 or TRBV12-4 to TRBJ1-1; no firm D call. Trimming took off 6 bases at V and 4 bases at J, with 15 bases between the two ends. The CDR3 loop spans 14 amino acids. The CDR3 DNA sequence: TGTGCCAGCAGCCCAATCGGTGGGCCCACTGAAGCTTTCTTT. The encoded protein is CASSPIGGPTEAFF.

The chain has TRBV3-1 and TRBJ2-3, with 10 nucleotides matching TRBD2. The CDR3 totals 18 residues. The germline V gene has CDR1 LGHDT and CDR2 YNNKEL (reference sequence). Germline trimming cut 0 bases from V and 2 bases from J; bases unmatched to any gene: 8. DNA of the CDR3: TGTGCCAGCAGCCAAGATTTAGGACTAGCGGAGATCACAGATACGCAGTATTTT. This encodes CASSQDLGLAEITDTQYF.